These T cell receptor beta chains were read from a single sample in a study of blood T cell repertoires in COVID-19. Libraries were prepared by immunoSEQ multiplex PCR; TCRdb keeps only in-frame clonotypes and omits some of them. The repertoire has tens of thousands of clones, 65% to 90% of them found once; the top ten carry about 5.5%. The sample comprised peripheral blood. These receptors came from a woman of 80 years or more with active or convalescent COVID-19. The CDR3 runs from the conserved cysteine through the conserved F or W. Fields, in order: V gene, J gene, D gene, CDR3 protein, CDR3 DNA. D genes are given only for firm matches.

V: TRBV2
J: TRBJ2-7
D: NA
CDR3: CASSETSQGRYEQYF
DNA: TGTGCCAGCAGTGAAACAAGCCAGGGTCGGTACGAGCAGTACTTC

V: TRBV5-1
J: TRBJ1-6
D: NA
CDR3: CASSLERNSPLHF
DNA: TGCGCCAGCAGCTTGGAGAGAAATTCACCCCTCCACTTT

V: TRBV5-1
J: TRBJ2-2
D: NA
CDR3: CASSLESPYGELFF
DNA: TGCGCCAGCAGCTTGGAATCGCCCTACGGGGAGCTGTTTTTT

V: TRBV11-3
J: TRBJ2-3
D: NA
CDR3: CASSLDGFTDTQYF
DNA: TGTGCCAGCAGCTTAGATGGCTTCACAGATACGCAGTATTTT

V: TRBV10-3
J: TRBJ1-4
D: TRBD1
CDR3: CAISEGWRQGNEKLFF
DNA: TGTGCCATCAGTGAGGGATGGAGACAGGGTAATGAAAAACTGTTTTTT

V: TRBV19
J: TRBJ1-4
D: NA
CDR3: CASSFARVGEKLFF
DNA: TGTGCCAGTAGTTTCGCCAGGGTTGGGGAAAAACTGTTTTTT

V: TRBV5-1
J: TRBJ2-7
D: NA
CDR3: CASSLVAPGAYEQYF
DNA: TGCGCCAGCAGCTTGGTAGCTCCGGGGGCCTACGAGCAGTACTTC

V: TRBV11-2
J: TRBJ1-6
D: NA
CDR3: CASSSLQGTNSPLHF
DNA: TGTGCCAGCAGTTCCCTGCAGGGGACTAATTCACCCCTCCACTTT

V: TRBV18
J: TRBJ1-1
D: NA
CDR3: CASSPGRDSAEAFF
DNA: TGTGCCAGCTCACCAGGGAGGGACTCCGCTGAAGCTTTCTTT

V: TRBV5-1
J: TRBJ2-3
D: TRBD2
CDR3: CASSSRGLAGGTSTDTQYF
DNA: TGCGCCAGCAGCTCCCGTGGACTAGCGGGAGGGACTAGCACAGATACGCAGTATTTT

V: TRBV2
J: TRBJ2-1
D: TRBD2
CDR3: CASSGRLGFGGGEQFF
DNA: TGTGCCAGCAGTGGACGTCTGGGCTTCGGGGGGGGTGAGCAGTTCTTC

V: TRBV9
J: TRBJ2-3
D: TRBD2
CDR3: CASSVPSGRRYF
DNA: TGTGCCAGCAGCGTTCCCAGCGGGAGGAGGTATTTT

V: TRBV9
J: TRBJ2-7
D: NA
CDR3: CASSEGQGYEQYF
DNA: TGTGCCAGCAGCGAGGGGCAGGGCTACGAGCAGTACTTC

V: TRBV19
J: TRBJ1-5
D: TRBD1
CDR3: CASTPDYRGPWNQPQHF
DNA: TGTGCCAGTACTCCCGACTACAGGGGACCATGGAATCAGCCCCAGCATTTT